Listed here are 32 T cell receptor beta chains from one sample, sequenced in a study of response to subunit inactivated influenza vaccine. Using its own MiXCR run on the RT-PCR reads, TCRdb lists one record per CDR3 protein. The table lists about 520,000 distinct CDR3 sequences, roughly 25% of them singletons. Sequences were derived from CD4+ T cells sorted from PBMCs, sampled roughly 5 days after vaccination. The origin of the receptors is a man aged 50-60 years who received an inactivated influenza vaccine.

J is TRBJ1-1 and V is TRBV7-2; no firm D call. This CDR3 spans 15 amino acids. Germline CDR1 and CDR2: SGHTA and FQGNSA. With 3 bases removed from V and 1 base from J, the gap between germline ends came to 12 bases. CDR3 DNA: TGTGCCAGCAGCTTGGGAGGCGCAACGAACACTGAAGCTTTCTTT. Its protein is CASSLGGATNTEAFF.

V is TRBV25-1 and J is TRBJ2-5; D remains unclear. Between the trimmed V and J ends, which lost 3 bases and 2 bases, there was a span of 10 bases. CDR3 length: 14 residues. Germline CDR1 and CDR2: MGHDK and SYGVNS. The CDR3: CASSDGMLQETQYF. In nucleotides, the CDR3 is TGTGCCAGCAGTGACGGAATGCTGCAAGAGACCCAGTACTTC.

This clonotype came up a few times. This sequence joins TRBV7-2 and TRBJ2-7, with D perhaps matching TRBD2 (5 bases). The CDR3 length is 15 residues. CDR1 SGHTA and CDR2 FQGNSA come from the germline V gene. V lost 5 bases and J lost 2, with 16 bases in between. DNA for the CDR3: TGTGCCAGCAGCCCGAGAAGCGGACTGACCTACGAGCAGTACTTC. Its translation: CASSPRSGLTYEQYF.

This rearrangement joins TRBV7-2 to TRBJ2-3, with TRBD2 matching 9 bases. The CDR3 is 17 residues long. V lost 2 bases to trimming and J lost 3 bases; unmatched junction nucleotides: 9. CDR1 and CDR2 from the germline V gene are SGHTA and FQGNSA. CDR3 loop: CASSLIPAGGPTDTQYF. CDR3 bases: TGTGCCAGCAGCTTAATTCCGGCGGGAGGGCCAACAGATACGCAGTATTTT. Variable domain in full (rest from reference TRBV7-2 and TRBJ2-3): GAGVSQSPSNKVTEKGKDVELRCDPISGHTALYWYRQSLGQGLEFLIYFQGNSAPDKSGLPSDRFSAERTGGSVSTLTIQRTQQEDSAVYLCASSLIPAGGPTDTQYFGPGTRLTVL.

A few counts support this clonotype. The V gene is TRBV9, the J gene TRBJ2-5; D ambiguous. This CDR3 comprises 13 residues. The germline CDR1 and CDR2 sequences are SGDLS and YYNGEE. The V end was cut by 0 bases, the J end by 2 bases, with 5 bases between. CDR3 protein: CASSVDPQETQYF. CDR3 DNA: TGTGCCAGCAGCGTAGATCCTCAAGAGACCCAGTACTTC. Supplemented by reference TRBV9 and TRBJ2-5, the full variable domain reads DSGVTQTPKHLITATGQRVTLRCSPRSGDLSVYWYQQSLDQGLQFLIQYYNGEERAKGNILERFSAQQFPDLHSELNLSSLELGDSALYFCASSVDPQETQYFGPGTRLLVL.

This clonotype was observed a few times. This chain links TRBV11-2 with TRBJ2-5; no reliable D call. Germline V gene sequence: CDR1 SGHAT, CDR2 FQNNGV. Trimming shortened V by 0 bases and J by 5 bases, and 16 bases separated the two germline ends. The CDR3 is made up of 16 amino acids. CDR3 residues: CASSLDKNILGETQYF. The CDR3 DNA reads as TGTGCCAGCAGCTTAGATAAGAACATATTGGGCGAGACCCAGTACTTC.

V and J are TRBV3-1 and TRBJ2-5; 7 bases fit TRBD1. This CDR3 has 14 residues. The trim removed 6 bases at V and 2 bases at J, leaving 6 bases unmatched. Germline loops: CDR1 LGHDT, CDR2 YNNKEL (reference sequence). The CDR3 coding sequence is TGTGCCAGCAGGAACCCGGGACAGCAAGAGACCCAGTACTTC. This codes for CASRNPGQQETQYF.

Only one count was recorded for this clonotype. The CDR3: CASSGPGLGWYEQYF. The CDR3 bases are TGTGCCAGCAGTGGGCCGGGACTAGGGTGGTACGAGCAGTACTTC. V is TRBV27 and J is TRBJ2-7; 8 bases agree with TRBD2. In germline, CDR1 is MNHEY, CDR2 SMNVEV (reference sequence). The CDR3 contains 15 residues. With V trimmed by 5 bases and J by 4 bases, 10 bases remained unmatched.

The table lists this clonotype with a few counts. The chain is built from TRBV9 and TRBJ2-1; 11 positions agree with TRBD2. Per germline, CDR1 SGDLS and CDR2 YYNGEE. J gave up 3 bases and V 3 bases, and 11 bases lay outside the gene matches. The length of the CDR3 is 18 residues. As DNA, the CDR3 is TGTGCCAGCAGCGGAGGGAGACTACTAGCGGGAGACTACAATGAGCAGTTCTTC. Its translation: CASSGGRLLAGDYNEQFF.

The gene calls are TRBV6-2 or TRBV6-3 and TRBJ2-5; D gene ambiguous. The V gene lost 4 bases and the J gene lost 9 bases, with 9 bases spanning the gap. The CDR3 totals 11 residues. CDR1 MNHEY and CDR2 SVGEGT come from the germline V gene. CDR3 residues: CASSSGPAQYF. Here the CDR3 DNA reads TGTGCCAGCAGTTCCGGGCCGGCCCAGTACTTC.

This clonotype has only a few counts. This chain connects TRBV5-1 to TRBJ2-5; 14 nucleotides align to TRBD2. Germline loops: CDR1 SGHRS, CDR2 YFSETQ. This CDR3 is 17 amino acids long. V shed 4 bases, J shed 1 base, and the junction held 6 bases outside the gene matches. The CDR3 DNA reads as TGCGCCAGCAGCGTCGGGACTAGCGGGAGTGTCCAAGAGACCCAGTACTTC. Amino acid sequence: CASSVGTSGSVQETQYF.

The chain combines TRBV6-1 with TRBJ2-1; D may match TRBD1 or TRBD2 (5 bases each). The germline V gene has CDR1 MNHNS and CDR2 SASEGT. V dropped 3 bases and J dropped 2 bases, with 8 bases sitting between them. This CDR3 has 14 amino acids. Here the CDR3 reads CASSEVGAYNEQFF. As DNA, the CDR3 is TGTGCCAGCAGTGAGGTGGGGGCCTACAATGAGCAGTTCTTC.

The V and J genes are TRBV20-1 and TRBJ2-2; TRBD1 might be the D (5 bases). The V gene lost 4 bases and the J gene lost 1 base, with 7 bases spanning the gap. CDR3 length equals 13 residues. Per the germline V gene, CDR1 is DFQATT and CDR2 is SNEGSKA (reference sequence). The CDR3 DNA sequence: TGCAGTGCTAAAACAGGGAACACCGGGGAGCTGTTTTTT. This gives the protein CSAKTGNTGELFF.

This clonotype was picked up a small number of times. The chain combines TRBV29-1 with TRBJ2-7; TRBD1 is a possible D gene (6 bases). The germline gives CDR1 SQVTM, CDR2 ANQGSEA. V was shortened by 7 bases and J by 7 bases, with 20 bases between the two germline ends. This CDR3 has 13 amino acids. In nucleotides, the CDR3 is TGCAGCGCCCAATGGGGGCCCTTAGGAGAGCAGTACTTC. Translation: CSAQWGPLGEQYF.

The rearrangement links TRBV7-2 to TRBJ2-5; TRBD2 matches 14 bases. The CDR3 sequence is 17 residues long. Germline V gene data show CDR1 as SGHTA and CDR2 as FQGNSA. Trimming cost V 0 bases and J 4 bases; bases outside gene matches: 4. The CDR3 protein is CASSLAGTSGSGETQYF. CDR3 DNA: TGTGCCAGCAGCTTAGCAGGGACTAGCGGGAGTGGAGAGACCCAGTACTTC.

This clonotype was detected only a few times. This sequence joins TRBV20-1 and TRBJ2-1; TRBD2 aligns across 13 bases. Germline lookup yields CDR1 DFQATT and CDR2 SNEGSKA (reference sequence). V was pared by 5 bases and J by 5 bases, with 6 bases of the junction left unmatched. This CDR3 is 15 amino acids long. In DNA form, the CDR3 reads TGCAGTGCTTTAAGGACTAGCGGGGGAGACAATGAGCAGTTCTTC. Translated, it gives CSALRTSGGDNEQFF.

V usage is TRBV13 and J usage is TRBJ2-7; 13 positions agree with TRBD2. Trimming removed 5 bases from V and 6 bases from J; junction bases left unmatched: 7. The CDR3 is 15 residues long. CDR1 and CDR2 (germline): PRHDT, FYEKMQ (reference sequence). The CDR3, as DNA: TGTGCCAGCAGCACCTGGACTAGCGGGAGAAGCGAGCAGTACTTC. This translates into CASSTWTSGRSEQYF.

The chain links TRBV6-2 or TRBV6-3 to TRBJ1-5, with a possible D match to TRBD1 (5 bases). The germline gives CDR1 MNHEY, CDR2 SVGEGT. CDR3 length: 12 amino acids. The ends were cut back, 5 bases at V and 7 bases at J, with 9 bases in the middle. The CDR3 sequence is CASSGQSQPQHF. The CDR3 nucleotides are TGTGCCAGCAGTGGACAATCCCAGCCCCAGCATTTT.

The chain has TRBV29-1 and TRBJ2-5, with D hard to call. Germline values: CDR1 SQVTM, CDR2 ANQGSEA. CDR3 size: 14 residues. Trimming took off 4 bases at V and 0 bases at J, with 12 bases between the two ends. CDR3 sequence: CSVVGFAYQETQYF. For the CDR3, the DNA is TGCAGCGTTGTTGGGTTTGCCTACCAAGAGACCCAGTACTTC.

The genes are TRBV4-2 and TRBJ1-1; D not resolved. The CDR3 is 16 residues long. Deletions cut 0 bases from V and 1 base from J, with 12 bases between. In germline, CDR1 is LGHNA, CDR2 YNFKEQ. The CDR3 DNA is TGTGCCAGCAGCCAAGATATTTTCGCCAAGAACACTGAAGCTTTCTTT. Residues: CASSQDIFAKNTEAFF.

The rearrangement links TRBV29-1 to TRBJ2-5; D is possibly TRBD2 (5 bases). From germline, CDR1 is SQVTM and CDR2 ANQGSEA. The ends were cut back, 4 bases at V and 1 base at J, with 13 bases in the middle. The CDR3 loop spans 14 amino acids. CDR3 residues: CSVVNLSGQETQYF. As DNA, the CDR3 is TGCAGCGTTGTCAACCTCAGCGGCCAAGAGACCCAGTACTTC.

This clonotype was seen more than once but under ten times. The gene calls are TRBV6-5 and TRBJ2-7; D gene ambiguous. The CDR3 extends over 15 amino acids. The germline CDR1 and CDR2 sequences are MNHEY and SVGAGI. The V end lost 2 bases, the J end lost 2 bases, and 13 bases lay between the germline ends. DNA for the CDR3: TGTGCCAGCAGTTACCTAGTTGACGCCACCTACGAGCAGTACTTC. Amino acids: CASSYLVDATYEQYF.

The rearrangement uses TRBV20-1 and TRBJ1-2, with 11 bases that match TRBD1. V gave up 6 bases and J gave up 4 bases; unmatched junction bases: 7. The CDR3 has 14 amino acids. CDR1 and CDR2 from the germline V gene are DFQATT and SNEGSKA (reference sequence). For the CDR3, the DNA is TGCAGTGCCAACGGACAGGGGGCAGGCTATGGCTACACCTTC. This translates into CSANGQGAGYGYTF.

This clonotype occurred a few times. This chain connects TRBV7-9 to TRBJ2-3; 10 bases are shared with TRBD2. Germline V gives CDR1 SEHNR, CDR2 FQNEAQ (reference sequence). With V trimmed by 4 bases and J by 2 bases, 3 bases remained unmatched. The CDR3 consists of 15 residues. The CDR3 nucleotides read TGTGCCAGCAGCTCCGGACTAGCGGCCACAGATACGCAGTATTTT. Protein product: CASSSGLAATDTQYF.

The chain combines TRBV11-1 with TRBJ2-5; 10 bases are a match to TRBD2. V lost 5 bases, J lost 3 bases, and 6 bases stayed unmatched. This CDR3 contains 15 residues. Germline V gene sequence: CDR1 SGHAT, CDR2 FQDESV (reference sequence). CDR3 in DNA: TGTGCCAGCAGCAATCGACTAGCGGGTGAAGAGACCCAGTACTTC. Translating gives CASSNRLAGEETQYF.

The chain links TRBV19 to TRBJ2-1, with 10 bases aligning to TRBD2. This CDR3 contains 14 residues. The junction had 6 bases not matched to a gene; V was cut back by 3 bases and J by 10 bases. Germline assignment: CDR1 LNHDA and CDR2 SQIVND (reference sequence). CDR3 sequence reads: CASSIVSSGGEQFF. The CDR3 DNA reads as TGTGCCAGTAGTATCGTGTCTAGCGGGGGAGAGCAGTTCTTC. The full variable domain, in which reference TRBV19 and TRBJ2-1 provide the parts outside the CDR3, is DGGITQSPKYLFRKEGQNVTLSCEQNLNHDAMYWYRQDPGQGLRLIYYSQIVNDFQKGDIAEGYSVSREKKESFPLTVTSAQKNPTAFYLCASSIVSSGGEQFFGPGTRLTVL.

The genes are TRBV29-1 and TRBJ2-5; 8 bases align to TRBD2. CDR3 length equals 14 residues. Unmatched junction bases numbered 9, after V lost 8 bases and J lost 1 base. Germline CDR1 is SQVTM and CDR2 is ANQGSEA. The CDR3 loop is CSSGVAGLQETQYF. The CDR3 DNA reads TGCAGCTCCGGCGTAGCGGGGCTCCAAGAGACCCAGTACTTC.

The rearrangement links TRBV7-9 to TRBJ2-1; the D is unclear. V shed 5 bases and J shed 10 bases, with 12 bases lying between them. Germline CDR1 and CDR2: SEHNR and FQNEAQ (reference sequence). The CDR3 has 12 amino acids. CDR3 coding DNA: TGTGCCAGCAGCACAGCCTTCATAGAGCAGTTCTTC. Translation gives CASSTAFIEQFF.

This chain links TRBV20-1 with TRBJ2-3; 8 nucleotides line up with TRBD2. CDR3 length: 16 residues. The junction had 9 bases not matched to a gene; V was cut back by 0 bases and J by 4 bases. Germline CDR1 and CDR2: DFQATT and SNEGSKA (reference sequence). CDR3 protein: CSAREGRAAGADTQYF. The CDR3 bases are TGCAGTGCTAGAGAGGGGAGGGCAGCGGGAGCAGATACGCAGTATTTT.

V and J are TRBV10-3 and TRBJ2-7; D unclear. The V and J ends lost 0 bases and 7 bases respectively, with 10 bases between them. Germline CDR1 is ENHRY and CDR2 is SYGVKD. The length of the CDR3 is 13 residues. CDR3 residues: CAISESALGEQYF. The CDR3 region has the DNA TGTGCCATCAGTGAGTCTGCCCTGGGAGAGCAGTACTTC.

This clonotype has a count of ten or more. The V gene is TRBV29-1, the J gene TRBJ2-3; D is uncertain. The CDR3 totals 12 residues. Germline V gene data show CDR1 as SQVTM and CDR2 as ANQGSEA. CDR3 in amino acids: CAYDWGSDTQYF. The CDR3 bases are TGCGCGTATGATTGGGGATCAGATACGCAGTATTTT.

This clonotype has only a few counts. This rearrangement joins TRBV6-5 to TRBJ1-5; TRBD1 might be the D (5 bases). From germline, CDR1 is MNHEY and CDR2 SVGAGI. The CDR3 is 15 residues long. V lost 2 bases, J lost 1 base, and 9 bases lay in between. The DNA of the CDR3 is TGTGCCAGCAGTTACCTCCGGGGCAGCAATCAGCCCCAGCATTTT. Protein sequence: CASSYLRGSNQPQHF.